This TCR beta chain was sequenced for a study of cytomegalovirus exposure and HLA in healthy donors. Background on the study: Unique TCRs numbering roughly 85 million, obtained from HLA-typed donors, made up an early data release. Study-level points and caveats: Reported findings show TCR beta sequences accurately forecast HLA-A and HLA-B alleles in most subjects. Earlier findings revealed that most TCR beta V segments proved productive either about 87% or about 30% of the time.

In the PCR, 60 Vbeta and 13 Jbeta primers were used. Repertoires were generated with immunoSEQ multiplex PCR, while TCRdb's copy carries only in-frame clones and drops some. This sample's table has about 210,000 clones. CDR1 is LNHNV and CDR2 is YYDKDF in the germline V gene (reference sequence). This CDR3 is 15 amino acids long. With respect to this clone: The antigen is not known.

Sequenced material: PBMCs. The J gene is TRBJ2-5, the V gene TRBV15; possible D gene TRBD2, 6 bases. The J call may be mistaken, given a closer DNA end match to TRBJ2-7. This clonotype was obtained from a woman in her twenties or thirties in good health and CMV-seropositive. DNA for the CDR3: TGTGCCACCAGCAGAGGCGGGCAGGGAGGCCACGAGCAGTACTTC. Its protein product is CATSRGGQGGHEQYF.